Presented here are 21 T cell receptor beta chains from one specimen sequenced in a study of PD-1 blockade in classical Hodgkin lymphoma. The method was immunoSEQ multiplex PCR; TCRdb's version includes in-frame clones alone and lacks a portion of them. The data contain around 23,000 clones, around 83% of them singletons. Autologous stem cell transplantation was followed by relapse in every patient, and brentuximab vedotin exposure varied. Investigators isolated CD4+ T cells from thawed PBMCs through magnetic negative selection. The sequencing here drew on CD4+ T cells from blood, taken at baseline. These receptors originate from a human donor with classical Hodgkin lymphoma.

V gene TRBV19 combines with J gene TRBJ1-5; D possibly corresponds to TRBD1 (5 bases). The CDR3 totals 15 residues. V was shortened by 4 bases and J by 0 bases, with 10 bases between the two germline ends. Germline CDR1 is LNHDA and CDR2 is SQIVND (reference sequence). This chain's CDR3 is CASSTRDLSNQPQHF. CDR3 coding DNA: TGTGCCAGTAGTACCCGGGACCTTAGCAATCAGCCCCAGCATTTT.

The chain joins TRBV7-6 to TRBJ2-1; D call uncertain. The CDR3 sequence is 13 residues long. Germline values: CDR1 SGHVS, CDR2 FNYEAQ. Between the trimmed V and J ends, which lost 2 bases and 6 bases, there was a span of 8 bases. The CDR3 spells CASSLMLTNEQFF. The CDR3 coding sequence is TGTGCCAGCAGCTTAATGCTGACCAATGAGCAGTTCTTC.

CDR3 residues: CATRGQGLGNTIYF. As DNA, the CDR3 is TGTGCCACCCGAGGACAGGGTCTCGGAAACACCATATATTTT. This chain joins TRBV15 and TRBJ1-3, with 8 bases that match TRBD1. V trimming: 8 bases; J trimming: 4 bases; junction bases outside the gene matches: 7. This CDR3 has 14 amino acids. The germline V gene encodes CDR1 LNHNV and CDR2 YYDKDF (reference sequence).

The CDR3 here is CASSLGTSGGTDTQYF. The CDR3, as DNA: TGTGCCAGCAGCTTGGGGACTAGCGGGGGGACAGATACGCAGTATTTT. J is TRBJ2-3 and V is TRBV7-9, with 15 nucleotides matching TRBD2. V gave up 3 bases and J gave up 3 bases; unmatched junction bases: 1. The CDR3 consists of 16 residues. Germline loops: CDR1 SEHNR, CDR2 FQNEAQ (reference sequence). Using reference TRBV7-9 and TRBJ2-3 for the parts outside the CDR3, the full variable domain is DTGVSQNPRHKITKRGQNVTFRCDPISEHNRLYWYRQTLGQGPEFLTYFQNEAQLEKSRLLSDRFSAERPKGSFSTLEIQRTEQGDSAMYLCASSLGTSGGTDTQYFGPGTRLTVL.

This clone was seen just once. As DNA, the CDR3 is TGTGCCAGCAGCTTAGGAACGGCGGGGGGAGCAGATACGCAGTATTTT. Translated: CASSLGTAGGADTQYF. The chain employs TRBV7-2 and TRBJ2-3, with 8 bases aligning to TRBD2. This CDR3 spans 16 amino acids. Unmatched junction bases numbered 7, after V lost 1 base and J lost 4 bases. Germline lookup yields CDR1 SGHTA and CDR2 FQGNSA.

The rearrangement links TRBV5-5 to TRBJ1-6, with D possibly matching TRBD1 (6 bases). Trimming stripped 0 bases from V and 7 bases from J, with 14 bases between. Germline CDR1 and CDR2: SGHKS and YYEKEE (reference sequence). The CDR3 extends over 16 amino acids. Written as DNA, the CDR3 is TGTGCCAGCAGCTTGGGACACAGGGTTGAGAATTCACCCCTCCACTTT. This encodes CASSLGHRVENSPLHF.

This clone appeared a few times. The genes are TRBV2 and TRBJ1-6; maybe TRBD1 (6 bases). The CDR3 covers 13 residues. CDR1 SNHLY and CDR2 FYNNEI come from the germline V gene. Trimming pared 1 base from V and 10 bases from J, leaving 8 bases between. DNA for the CDR3: TGTGCCAGCAGTGAAGGGGGGGGCTCACCCCTCCACTTT. This gives the protein CASSEGGGSPLHF.

This clone has only a few counts. V gene TRBV6-5 combines with J gene TRBJ1-2; D might be TRBD1 (5 bases). The CDR3 is made up of 15 amino acids. Germline V gene data show CDR1 as MNHEY and CDR2 as SVGAGI. V lost 2 bases, J lost 5 bases, and 15 bases lay in between. This CDR3 reads CASSYGGGRPYGYTF. The CDR3 DNA reads as TGTGCCAGCAGTTACGGGGGAGGCAGACCGTATGGCTACACCTTC.

The J gene is TRBJ1-1, the V gene TRBV7-2, with D uncertain. The CDR3 has 12 residues. In germline, CDR1 is SGHTA, CDR2 FQGNSA. The ends were cut back, 2 bases at V and 6 bases at J, with 7 bases in the middle. This CDR3 is CASSLSSAEAFF. CDR3 bases: TGTGCCAGCAGCTTATCGAGCGCTGAAGCTTTCTTT.

A single count supports this clone. V and J are TRBV6-6 and TRBJ2-2; D ambiguous. This CDR3 contains 12 residues. The germline CDR1 and CDR2 sequences are MNHNY and SVGAGI (reference sequence). V lost 6 bases and J lost 7, with 9 bases in between. DNA for the CDR3: TGTGCCAGCAGCCCCCCCGGCGGGGAGCTGTTTTTT. Translation: CASSPPGGELFF.

The chain is built from TRBV6-1 and TRBJ1-2; no clear D. Germline lookup yields CDR1 MNHNS and CDR2 SASEGT. The CDR3 has 13 residues. The V and J ends lost 5 bases and 4 bases respectively, with 11 bases between them. The CDR3 sequence: CASSTDGLYGYTF. CDR3 bases: TGTGCCAGCAGTACCGACGGACTCTATGGCTACACCTTC.

CDR3 DNA: TGCGCCAGCAGCGGGGACATTCCCCCCAACACTGAAGCTTTCTTT. Residues: CASSGDIPPNTEAFF. This chain uses TRBV5-1 with TRBJ1-1; weak D call: TRBD1 (6 bases). CDR1 is SGHRS, CDR2 YFSETQ, per germline. Trimming removed 4 bases at V and 2 bases at J, with 15 bases between. The CDR3 runs to 15 residues. Looking up the rest from reference TRBV5-1 and TRBJ1-1 gives the full variable domain: KAGVTQTPRYLIKTRGQQVTLSCSPISGHRSVSWYQQTPGQGLQFLFEYFSETQRNKGNFPGRFSGRQFSNSRSEMNVSTLELGDSALYLCASSGDIPPNTEAFFGQGTRLTVV.

In its sample, this clone was seen a few times. This chain connects TRBV18 to TRBJ1-6; D possibly corresponds to TRBD1 (6 bases). Trimming shortened V by 0 bases and J by 9 bases, and 9 bases separated the two germline ends. Germline V gives CDR1 KGHSH, CDR2 LQKENI. The CDR3 has 14 amino acids. CDR3 nucleotides: TGTGCCAGCTCACCACCTAACAGGGCTTCACCCCTCCACTTT. The encoded protein is CASSPPNRASPLHF.

The chain is built from TRBV14 and TRBJ2-7; D not certain. With 4 bases removed from V and 3 bases from J, the gap between germline ends came to 13 bases. This CDR3 is built from 14 residues. Looked up from germline, CDR1 is SGHDN and CDR2 is FVKESK. This CDR3 reads CASSPPGLDYEQYF. The CDR3 nucleotides are TGTGCCAGCAGCCCGCCGGGCCTGGACTACGAGCAGTACTTC.

The chain is built from TRBV6-6 and TRBJ1-5; 11 bases fit TRBD1. J lost 4 bases, V lost 6 bases, and 2 bases had no gene match. CDR3 length: 14 residues. Germline V lookup: CDR1 MNHNY, CDR2 SVGAGI (reference sequence). CDR3 amino acids: CASRWDRGNQPQHF. The DNA of the CDR3 is TGTGCCAGCAGGTGGGACAGGGGGAATCAGCCCCAGCATTTT.

The V and J genes are TRBV7-2 and TRBJ2-5; D remains unclear. Germline V gene data show CDR1 as SGHTA and CDR2 as FQGNSA. The V end lost 0 bases, the J end lost 4 bases, and 12 bases lay between the germline ends. The CDR3 contains 15 residues. DNA for the CDR3: TGTGCCAGCAGCTTAGCTCTAGATTATGGAGAGACCCAGTACTTC. Translating gives CASSLALDYGETQYF.

The J gene is TRBJ2-2, the V gene TRBV5-1, with a weak D call TRBD2 (6 bases). Germline assignment: CDR1 SGHRS and CDR2 YFSETQ. There are 16 residues in the CDR3. Trimming left V 0 bases short and J 4 bases short, with 13 bases between. CDR3 sequence: CASSLATGVGTGELFF. The CDR3 DNA sequence: TGCGCCAGCAGCTTGGCCACGGGGGTAGGCACCGGGGAGCTGTTTTTT.

The chain uses TRBV7-9 and TRBJ1-4; tentatively, D is TRBD1 (5 bases). V lost 5 bases, J lost 5 bases, and 21 bases lay in between. Germline V gene data show CDR1 as SEHNR and CDR2 as FQNEAQ (reference sequence). The CDR3 contains 17 residues. CDR3 in DNA: TGTGCCAGCAGCCTAGTGATCCTCCGGGACCTCAATGAAAAACTGTTTTTT. Protein: CASSLVILRDLNEKLFF.

The rearrangement links TRBV14 to TRBJ2-7; tentative D call: TRBD1 (6 bases). This CDR3 spans 15 amino acids. V was cut by 4 bases and J by 0 bases, with 13 bases left in between. Germline V gene sequence: CDR1 SGHDN, CDR2 FVKESK. CDR3 nucleotide sequence: TGTGCCAGCAGCCGAGCGCAGGGGATCTCCTACGAGCAGTACTTC. Its translation is CASSRAQGISYEQYF.

The rearrangement uses TRBV6-6 and TRBJ2-1; TRBD1 matches 7 bases. This CDR3 region has 15 residues. Unmatched junction bases numbered 7, after V lost 2 bases and J lost 6 bases. Germline V gives CDR1 MNHNY, CDR2 SVGAGI (reference sequence). The DNA for the CDR3 is TGTGCCAGCAGTTACCCCGGGACAGTCTCCAATGAGCAGTTCTTC. Translation gives CASSYPGTVSNEQFF.

This rearrangement joins TRBV6-5 to TRBJ2-7; TRBD1 matches 10 bases. The CDR3 extends over 14 amino acids. The V and J ends lost 2 bases and 2 bases, in that order; junction bases with no gene match: 0. Germline CDR1 and CDR2: MNHEY and SVGAGI. The CDR3 nucleotides read TGTGCCAGCAGTTACGGGACAGGGGCCTACGAGCAGTACTTC. Amino acid sequence: CASSYGTGAYEQYF.